Each of the 8 T cell receptor beta chains below was sequenced from the same sample in a study of T cells and copy number aberrations in small-cell lung cancer. Using immunoSEQ multiplex PCR, the repertoire was profiled, and TCRdb retains in-frame clones only, with some absent. The sample consists of fewer than 600 clones, about nine tenths of them appearing once. What was sequenced was normal tissue next to the tumor. The source is a man aged 60 to 69 with small cell lung cancer.

This clone was picked up a small number of times. This sequence joins TRBV7-8 and TRBJ2-1; 7 nucleotides match TRBD2. The CDR3 length is 15 residues. The V gene's germline CDR1 is SGHVS and CDR2 FQNEAQ. The junction had 13 bases not matched to a gene; V was cut back by 5 bases and J by 9 bases. Here the CDR3 reads CASSQDGLAVIEQFF. In DNA form, the CDR3 reads TGTGCCAGCAGCCAGGACGGGCTAGCGGTTATTGAGCAGTTCTTC.

The rearrangement joins TRBV28 to TRBJ1-6, with no clear D. The V end was cut by 7 bases, the J end by 6 bases, with 16 bases between. CDR1 and CDR2 from the germline V gene are MDHEN and SYDVKM. The CDR3 consists of 15 residues. The CDR3 DNA sequence: TGTGCCAGCACTGCTTGGAGCGAGTCTAATTCACCCCTCCACTTT. Translated, it gives CASTAWSESNSPLHF.

V is TRBV28 and J is TRBJ2-1; the D gene is possibly TRBD1 (7 bases). V dropped 5 bases and J dropped 6 bases, with 14 bases sitting between them. Germline assignment: CDR1 MDHEN and CDR2 SYDVKM. The CDR3 has 14 residues. CDR3 amino acids: CASSGTEGGNEQFF. CDR3 DNA: TGTGCCAGCAGTGGGACAGAGGGAGGCAATGAGCAGTTCTTC. The full variable domain, its missing parts supplied by reference TRBV28 and TRBJ2-1, is DVKVTQSSRYLVKRTGEKVFLECVQDMDHENMFWYRQDPGLGLRLIYFSYDVKMKEKGDIPEGYSVSREKKERFSLILESASTNQTSMYLCASSGTEGGNEQFFGPGTRLTVL.

The chain uses TRBV9 and TRBJ1-5; the D gene is possibly TRBD1 (5 bases). Trimming took 0 bases from V and 1 from J, leaving 5 bases between them. The CDR3 extends over 14 amino acids. Germline assignment: CDR1 SGDLS and CDR2 YYNGEE. CDR3 region: CASSVGQSNQPQHF. The CDR3 region has the DNA TGTGCCAGCAGCGTAGGACAGAGCAATCAGCCCCAGCATTTT.

In its sample, this clone was seen once. The J gene is TRBJ2-2, the V gene TRBV6-5; D remains unclear. The germline V and J ends were trimmed by 2 bases and 1 base, with 2 bases remaining between them. This CDR3 is 13 amino acids long. From germline, CDR1 is MNHEY and CDR2 SVGAGI. In nucleotides, the CDR3 is TGTGCCAGCAGTTACCAGAACACCGGGGAGCTGTTTTTT. Translation: CASSYQNTGELFF.

This clone was seen more than once but under ten times. V usage is TRBV30 and J usage is TRBJ2-7; TRBD1 or TRBD2 may be the D gene (5 bases each). This CDR3 comprises 14 residues. CDR1 and CDR2 from the germline V gene are GTSNPN and SVGIG (reference sequence). V was clipped by 0 bases and J by 1 base, with 10 bases between them. The CDR3 here is CAWSVGTTSYEQYF. The CDR3 DNA sequence: TGTGCCTGGAGTGTTGGGACCACATCCTACGAGCAGTACTTC.

This rearrangement joins TRBV2 to TRBJ1-3; 8 bases match TRBD1. CDR1 is SNHLY, CDR2 FYNNEI, per germline. There are 12 residues in the CDR3. V shed 10 bases and J 6 bases; nucleotides not matched to a gene: 5. As DNA, the CDR3 is TGTGCCACCGGACAGGGCAAAAACACCATATATTTT. It codes for CATGQGKNTIYF.

In the case of this clone: As the CDR3 is not closed by the conserved phenylalanine or tryptophan, this likely results from a read error. The DNA is left out, because the CDR3 cannot be placed on it with certainty; the CDR3 is given as TCRdb lists it. The chain couples TRBV5-8 to TRBJ2-6. Germline V gene data show CDR1 as SGHTS and CDR2 as YDEGEE. The CDR3 adds up to 13 amino acids, both ends counted. The CDR3 here is CASWIIHPHKVGP.